These T cell receptor beta chains were read from a single sample in a study of cytomegalovirus exposure and HLA in healthy donors. Produced via immunoSEQ multiplex PCR; TCRdb's table is partial and in-frame only. The table gives under 95,000 clones; the top ten clones make up about 3.8% of it. What was sequenced was PBMCs. Source of these receptors: a female donor in good health and CMV-seropositive. Each CDR3 is given with its conserved first and last residue. The D gene is left open where the match is weak.

. | TRBJ1-2 | TRBV19 | TGTGCCAGTAGATGGGCAGGGGATAACTATGGCTACACCTTC | CASRWAGDNYGYTF
. | TRBJ2-5 | TRBV11-2 | TGTGCCAGCAGCTTAGGCGGACAGCAAGAGACCCAGTACTTC | CASSLGGQQETQYF
TRBD1 | TRBJ1-1 | TRBV5-1 | TGCGCCAGCAGCTACCAGACAGGGGGCATAACTGAAGCTTTCTTT | CASSYQTGGITEAFF
. | TRBJ2-7 | TRBV18 | TGTGCCAGCTCACCTACAGCGGAAACCTACGAGCAGTACTTC | CASSPTAETYEQYF
. | TRBJ2-2 | TRBV6-6 | TGTGCCAGCAGTGGGCTAGCCGACTTAAACACCGGGGAGCTGTTTTTT | CASSGLADLNTGELFF
. | TRBJ2-1 | TRBV9 | TGTGCCAGCAGCGTAGTAGGGGGGGACTACAATGAGCAGTTCTTC | CASSVVGGDYNEQFF
TRBD2 | TRBJ2-5 | TRBV19 | TGTGCCAGTAGCAGTCCCGGGACTAGCGGCCAAGAGACCCAGTACTTC | CASSSPGTSGQETQYF
. | TRBJ1-1 | TRBV4-1 | TGCGCCAGCAGCGAATACCCGGGGGGTGATGTCTCGGCTTTCTTT | CASSEYPGGDVSAFF
TRBD2 | TRBJ2-7 | TRBV15 | TGTGCCACCAGGAACGGGGGGGCCTTCGAGCAGTACTTC | CATRNGGAFEQYF
TRBD1 | TRBJ2-3 | TRBV29-1 | TGCAGCGCGACCGGGACAGGCACAGATACGCAGTATTTT | CSATGTGTDTQYF
TRBD1 | TRBJ2-7 | TRBV28 | TGTGCCAGCAGTTCACAGGGGTTCGAGCAGTACTTC | CASSSQGFEQYF
. | TRBJ2-7 | TRBV5-1 | TGCGCCAGCAGTGAGGGTACGTACGAGCAGTACTTC | CASSEGTYEQYF
TRBD2 | TRBJ2-7 | TRBV6-1 | TGTGCCAGCTCTAGCGGGGACTCCTACGAGCAGTACTTC | CASSSGDSYEQYF
. | TRBJ2-4 | TRBV2 | TGTGCCGGCCTGACCGCGAGGCATGGAGGGAACATTCAGTACTTC | CAGLTARHGGNIQYF
TRBD1 | TRBJ1-5 | TRBV28 | TGTGCCAGCAGTTTAGTCGGGACAGGGTTACAGCCCCAGCATTTT | CASSLVGTGLQPQHF
TRBD2 | TRBJ2-3 | TRBV7-2 | TGTGCCAGCAGGTCCGGGACTAGCCTTGATACGCAGTATTTT | CASRSGTSLDTQYF
TRBD2 | TRBJ2-7 | TRBV9 | TGTGCCAGCAGCTACCGACCGGGACTAGCCTACGAGCAGTACTTC | CASSYRPGLAYEQYF
TRBD1 | TRBJ1-2 | TRBV18 | TGTGCCAGCTCACCCTCCGGGACAGTCATCTATGGCTACACCTTC | CASSPSGTVIYGYTF
TRBD1 | TRBJ1-3 | TRBV29-1 | TGCAGCGTTGATACGGGACAGGGCTCCTCTGGAAACACCATATATTTT | CSVDTGQGSSGNTIYF
. | TRBJ2-7 | TRBV6-5 | TGTGCCAGCAGTCCGGAGGGGAGCGGAGCATACGAGCAGTACTTC | CASSPEGSGAYEQYF
. | TRBJ2-3 | TRBV19 | TGTGCCAGTAGTATTACAGCCCCAGATACGCAGTATTTT | CASSITAPDTQYF
. | TRBJ2-2 | TRBV5-1 | TGCGCCAGCAGCCCCTCGGTCTGGCGGGGTTTGAACACCGGGGAGCTGTTTTTT | CASSPSVWRGLNTGELFF
TRBD1 | TRBJ1-2 | TRBV9 | TGTGCCAGCAGCGTAGGGGACAGGGGGCGCAGCTATGGCTACACCTTC | CASSVGDRGRSYGYTF
TRBD1 | TRBJ2-3 | TRBV5-1 | TGCGCCAGCAGGGGGCCCCGGGACAGTAGCACAGATACGCAGTATTTT | CASRGPRDSSTDTQYF
. | TRBJ2-5 | TRBV28 | TGTGCCAGCCAGGAGGGAGAGACCCAGTACTTC | CASQEGETQYF
. | TRBJ2-5 | TRBV29-1 | TGCAGCGTGGCCGGGGGCCAAGAGACCCAGTACTTC | CSVAGGQETQYF
. | TRBJ2-3 | TRBV9 | TGTGCCAGCAGCGTAGGGCTCCCCACAGATACGCAGTATTTT | CASSVGLPTDTQYF
TRBD1 | TRBJ2-3 | TRBV7-9 | TGTGCCAGCAGACGACAGGGCGCAGATACGCAGTATTTT | CASRRQGADTQYF
. | TRBJ2-7 | TRBV7-9 | TGTGCCAGCAGCTTGAGTCACTACGAGCAGTACTTC | CASSLSHYEQYF
TRBD1 | TRBJ1-2 | TRBV5-1 | TGCGCCAGCAGCGGGCCTTGGGACAGGGGTGGCTACACCTTC | CASSGPWDRGGYTF
TRBD1 | TRBJ1-2 | TRBV19 | TGTGCCAGTAGAAGAGTAGGGGGCAGCGGATATGGCTACACCTTC | CASRRVGGSGYGYTF
TRBD1 | TRBJ2-7 | TRBV5-6 | TGTGCCAGCAGCCTGAAAAACCGAAGGGGACAGGAACTCTTC | CASSLKNRRGQELF
TRBD2 | TRBJ2-7 | TRBV25-1 | TGTGCCAGTGTCGGGGGGCGGGAGGGCCTCGGGGAGCAGTACTTC | CASVGGREGLGEQYF
TRBD1 | TRBJ1-2 | TRBV2 | TGTGCCAGCAGAGGGACAGGTGCCTATGGCTACACCTTC | CASRGTGAYGYTF
. | TRBJ2-5 | TRBV4-1 | TGCGCCAGCAGCCAAGGGCCAACGTACCAAGAGACCCAGTACTTC | CASSQGPTYQETQYF